The T cell receptor (beta chain) under discussion was sequenced for a study of control samples from healthy donors and cancer patients (TCRdb year 2020). The germline V gene (reference sequence) yields SEHNR for CDR1 and FQNEAQ for CDR2. At the junction V is shortened by 5 bases and J by 4 bases, with 17 bases in between. The CDR3, from cysteine to phenylalanine, totals 16 residues. Just CDR3 DNA is preserved here, 48 bases in frame from base 1. Library method: the immunoSEQ multiplex PCR assay. TCRdb took this table from immuneACCESS and kept in-frame rearrangements with V and J called. Such tables lack part of the clones; where checked against another copy, unresolved V genes explain under half of the gap, and the rest is unexplained. Recorded for this sample are around 68,000 clones; approximately 84% of them occurred a single time. Over 13% of the sample is in the top ten clones. A word on this clone: The antigen it recognizes is unknown. Per-base quality was not reported, and no clone a single base away is much larger than it.

This clonotype was sampled from a man aged 50 or older in good health. Specimen: blood. The chain uses TRBV7-9 and TRBJ2-2; TRBD1 is a possible D gene, resting on 5 matching bases. CDR3 loop: CASSTLGQGSTGELFF. The DNA sequence is TGTGCCAGCAGCACCTTGGGGCAGGGCAGCACCGGGGAGCTGTTTTTT.